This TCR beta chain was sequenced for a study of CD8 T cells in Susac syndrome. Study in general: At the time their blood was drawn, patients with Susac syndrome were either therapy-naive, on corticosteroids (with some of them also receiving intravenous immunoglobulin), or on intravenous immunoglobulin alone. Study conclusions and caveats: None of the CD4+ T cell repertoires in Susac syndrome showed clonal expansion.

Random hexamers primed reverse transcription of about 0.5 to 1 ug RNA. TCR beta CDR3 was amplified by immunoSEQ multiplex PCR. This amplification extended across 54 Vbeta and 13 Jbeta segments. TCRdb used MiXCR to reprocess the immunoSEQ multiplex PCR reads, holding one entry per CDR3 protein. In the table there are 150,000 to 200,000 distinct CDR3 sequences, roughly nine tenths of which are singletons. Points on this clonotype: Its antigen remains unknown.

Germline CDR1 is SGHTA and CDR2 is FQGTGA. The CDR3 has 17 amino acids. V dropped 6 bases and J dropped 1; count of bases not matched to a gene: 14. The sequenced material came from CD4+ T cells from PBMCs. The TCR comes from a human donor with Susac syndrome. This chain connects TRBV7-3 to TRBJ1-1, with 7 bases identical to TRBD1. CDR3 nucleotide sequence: TGTGCCAGCAGGGAACCTGCCCGGGACAGAGAGAACACTGAAGCTTTCTTT. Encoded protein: CASREPARDRENTEAFF. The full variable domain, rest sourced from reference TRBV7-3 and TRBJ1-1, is GAGVSQTPSNKVTEKGKYVELRCDPISGHTALYWYRQSLGQGPEFLIYFQGTGAADDSGLPNDRFFAVRPEGSVSTLKIQRTERGDSAVYLCASREPARDRENTEAFFGQGTRLTVV.